A selection of T cell receptor beta chains follows, all from one sample in a study of blood T cells in healthy people across ages. A single record per CDR3 protein comes from TCRdb applying MiXCR to the 5' RACE reads. The sample records around 1,600,000 distinct CDR3 sequences, about 42% being singletons. Sequences were obtained from blood. The source is a woman between 18 and 29 years old in good health. Each CDR3 is given with its conserved first and last residue. D genes are given only for firm matches. Some rows have no size entry. The others give once, few or many, or a class for an expanded clone.

d_gene	len	v_gene	abundance	j_gene	CDR3aa	CDR3nt
TRBD2	14	TRBV6-6	many	TRBJ2-3	CASSPTSATDTQYF	TGTGCCAGCAGCCCTACTAGCGCCACAGATACGCAGTATTTT
.	13	TRBV20-1	few	TRBJ1-1	CSVRGGVNTEAFF	TGCAGTGTCAGGGGTGGGGTGAACACTGAAGCTTTCTTT
TRBD2	12	TRBV5-1	.	TRBJ2-1	CASSVTSEEQFF	TGCGCCAGCAGCGTAACTAGCGAAGAGCAGTTCTTC
.	15	TRBV7-9	.	TRBJ1-4	CASSLVGAREEKLFF	TGTGCCAGCAGCTTAGTCGGCGCCCGGGAGGAAAAACTGTTTTTT
TRBD1	13	TRBV12-5	.	TRBJ2-1	CASVNDRGHEQFF	TGTGCTAGTGTCAACGACAGGGGCCATGAGCAGTTCTTC
TRBD1	13	TRBV20-1	few	TRBJ1-3	CSATDRVGNTIYF	TGCAGTGCTACAGACAGGGTTGGAAACACCATATATTTT
TRBD1	16	TRBV24-1	.	TRBJ1-2	CATSDTAGTDPYGYTF	TGTGCCACCAGTGATACCGCCGGGACAGACCCCTATGGCTACACCTTC
.	16	TRBV7-2	few	TRBJ1-6	CASIKNGRVSNSPLHF	TGTGCCAGCATTAAAAACGGGCGGGTATCGAATTCACCCCTCCACTTT
.	13	TRBV7-2	.	TRBJ1-2	CASRLTTGYGYTF	TGTGCCAGCAGACTTACAACAGGGTATGGCTACACCTTC
.	14	TRBV12-3/TRBV12-4	few	TRBJ1-1	CASSPGGEYTEAFF	TGTGCCAGCAGTCCTGGCGGAGAATACACTGAAGCTTTCTTT
.	15	TRBV4-1	.	TRBJ1-5	CASSQDSRAIEPQHF	TGCGCCAGCAGCCAAGATTCCAGGGCAATTGAGCCCCAGCATTTT
TRBD2	12	TRBV7-2	.	TRBJ2-7	CASSGRDYEQYF	TGTGCCAGTAGCGGGAGGGATTACGAGCAGTACTTC
TRBD2	18	TRBV4-3	.	TRBJ2-7	CASSQDPGTSGRIYEQYF	TGCGCCAGCAGCCAAGATCCGGGGACTAGCGGGAGGATATACGAGCAGTACTTC
.	14	TRBV5-1	.	TRBJ2-2	CASSLVQGTGELFF	TGCGCCAGCAGCTTGGTACAAGGCACCGGGGAGCTGTTTTTT
.	15	TRBV12-3/TRBV12-4	few	TRBJ1-1	CASSLGGRLNTEAFF	TGTGCCAGCAGTTTAGGTGGCCGATTGAACACTGAAGCTTTCTTT
.	14	TRBV13	.	TRBJ1-2	CASSFQGPNYGHTF	TGTGCCAGCAGCTTCCAGGGGCCTAACTATGGCCACACCTTC